This is a list of T cell receptor beta chains from one sample in a study of T cell responses to AZD1222 COVID-19 vaccine. Produced via immunoSEQ multiplex PCR; TCRdb's table is partial and in-frame only. The table lists some 80,000 clones, 60% to 85% of them singletons. The sequences come from peripheral blood, collected 28 days after the second dose of the MenACWY control vaccine. These receptors were collected from an adult who received the MenACWY meningococcal vaccine as a control. CDR3s include the opening cysteine and the closing phenylalanine or tryptophan. D genes are given only for firm matches. Clone size is given for some rows only: seen once, a few or many times, or a class if the clone is expanded.

D gene,J gene,clone size,V gene,CDR3 DNA,CDR3 protein
NA,TRBJ2-1,NA,TRBV10-1,TGCGCCAGCGGAGCCAGTGAGCAGTTCTTC,CASGASEQFF
NA,TRBJ2-2,NA,TRBV5-1,TGCGCCAGCAGCTTAGAGGGGGCCGGGGAGCTGTTTTTT,CASSLEGAGELFF
TRBD1,TRBJ1-1,many,TRBV7-2,TGTGCCAGCAGCTCCCAAGGGGGCGCGGTAGGCACTGAAGCTTTCTTT,CASSSQGGAVGTEAFF
TRBD1,TRBJ2-3,NA,TRBV2,TGTGCCAGCAGCGGACAGGGGGCAGGATCAGATACGCAGTATTTT,CASSGQGAGSDTQYF
NA,TRBJ2-7,NA,TRBV7-8,TGTGCCAGCAGCTCCTCTTCACTTTGGGGGTACGAGCAGTACTTC,CASSSSSLWGYEQYF
TRBD2,TRBJ2-1,NA,TRBV4-1,TGCGCCAGCAGCCAATCGGTAGCGGGAGATTACAATGAGCAGTTCTTC,CASSQSVAGDYNEQFF
NA,TRBJ2-5,NA,TRBV5-4,TGTGCCAGCAGCTTGCCGGGGGACCGTCAAGAGACCCAGTACTTC,CASSLPGDRQETQYF
TRBD1,TRBJ2-7,NA,TRBV6-1,TGTGCCAGCAGTGGGGGACAGGTAATGGTCGATCACTACGAGCAGTACTTC,CASSGGQVMVDHYEQYF
NA,TRBJ2-7,few,TRBV29-1,TGCAGCGTTGTGGAGGTGTCCTCCTACGAGCAGTACTTC,CSVVEVSSYEQYF
NA,TRBJ2-3,NA,TRBV7-8,TGTGCCAGCAGCTACCTTTCGCCAGTCTCCAGCACAGATACGCAGTATTTT,CASSYLSPVSSTDTQYF
NA,TRBJ2-2,NA,TRBV12-3/TRBV12-4,TGTGCCAGCACCCCGGGACTCACCGGGGAGCTGTTTTTT,CASTPGLTGELFF